This entry features one T cell receptor (beta chain) sequence. RNA in amounts of roughly 0.5 to 1 ug was reverse transcribed with random hexamers. Across 54 Vbeta and 13 Jbeta, TCR beta CDR3 was amplified with immunoSEQ multiplex PCR. TCRdb re-analysed the immunoSEQ multiplex PCR reads in MiXCR, keeping a single row per CDR3 protein. The sample contains a few hundred thousand distinct CDR3 sequences, around 95% of which appear only once. The data are from a study of CD8 T cells in Susac syndrome. Germline lookup yields CDR1 MNHNS and CDR2 SASEGT. This CDR3 is 13 amino acids long. Trimming shortened V by 3 bases and J by 2 bases, and 5 bases separated the two germline ends.

The chain combines TRBV6-1 with TRBJ1-5; no clear D. This receptor was identified in a human donor with multiple sclerosis. Input material: CD4+ T cells from PBMCs. The CDR3 here is CASSDSGNQPQHF. In DNA, the CDR3 is TGTGCCAGCAGTGACAGCGGCAATCAGCCCCAGCATTTT.